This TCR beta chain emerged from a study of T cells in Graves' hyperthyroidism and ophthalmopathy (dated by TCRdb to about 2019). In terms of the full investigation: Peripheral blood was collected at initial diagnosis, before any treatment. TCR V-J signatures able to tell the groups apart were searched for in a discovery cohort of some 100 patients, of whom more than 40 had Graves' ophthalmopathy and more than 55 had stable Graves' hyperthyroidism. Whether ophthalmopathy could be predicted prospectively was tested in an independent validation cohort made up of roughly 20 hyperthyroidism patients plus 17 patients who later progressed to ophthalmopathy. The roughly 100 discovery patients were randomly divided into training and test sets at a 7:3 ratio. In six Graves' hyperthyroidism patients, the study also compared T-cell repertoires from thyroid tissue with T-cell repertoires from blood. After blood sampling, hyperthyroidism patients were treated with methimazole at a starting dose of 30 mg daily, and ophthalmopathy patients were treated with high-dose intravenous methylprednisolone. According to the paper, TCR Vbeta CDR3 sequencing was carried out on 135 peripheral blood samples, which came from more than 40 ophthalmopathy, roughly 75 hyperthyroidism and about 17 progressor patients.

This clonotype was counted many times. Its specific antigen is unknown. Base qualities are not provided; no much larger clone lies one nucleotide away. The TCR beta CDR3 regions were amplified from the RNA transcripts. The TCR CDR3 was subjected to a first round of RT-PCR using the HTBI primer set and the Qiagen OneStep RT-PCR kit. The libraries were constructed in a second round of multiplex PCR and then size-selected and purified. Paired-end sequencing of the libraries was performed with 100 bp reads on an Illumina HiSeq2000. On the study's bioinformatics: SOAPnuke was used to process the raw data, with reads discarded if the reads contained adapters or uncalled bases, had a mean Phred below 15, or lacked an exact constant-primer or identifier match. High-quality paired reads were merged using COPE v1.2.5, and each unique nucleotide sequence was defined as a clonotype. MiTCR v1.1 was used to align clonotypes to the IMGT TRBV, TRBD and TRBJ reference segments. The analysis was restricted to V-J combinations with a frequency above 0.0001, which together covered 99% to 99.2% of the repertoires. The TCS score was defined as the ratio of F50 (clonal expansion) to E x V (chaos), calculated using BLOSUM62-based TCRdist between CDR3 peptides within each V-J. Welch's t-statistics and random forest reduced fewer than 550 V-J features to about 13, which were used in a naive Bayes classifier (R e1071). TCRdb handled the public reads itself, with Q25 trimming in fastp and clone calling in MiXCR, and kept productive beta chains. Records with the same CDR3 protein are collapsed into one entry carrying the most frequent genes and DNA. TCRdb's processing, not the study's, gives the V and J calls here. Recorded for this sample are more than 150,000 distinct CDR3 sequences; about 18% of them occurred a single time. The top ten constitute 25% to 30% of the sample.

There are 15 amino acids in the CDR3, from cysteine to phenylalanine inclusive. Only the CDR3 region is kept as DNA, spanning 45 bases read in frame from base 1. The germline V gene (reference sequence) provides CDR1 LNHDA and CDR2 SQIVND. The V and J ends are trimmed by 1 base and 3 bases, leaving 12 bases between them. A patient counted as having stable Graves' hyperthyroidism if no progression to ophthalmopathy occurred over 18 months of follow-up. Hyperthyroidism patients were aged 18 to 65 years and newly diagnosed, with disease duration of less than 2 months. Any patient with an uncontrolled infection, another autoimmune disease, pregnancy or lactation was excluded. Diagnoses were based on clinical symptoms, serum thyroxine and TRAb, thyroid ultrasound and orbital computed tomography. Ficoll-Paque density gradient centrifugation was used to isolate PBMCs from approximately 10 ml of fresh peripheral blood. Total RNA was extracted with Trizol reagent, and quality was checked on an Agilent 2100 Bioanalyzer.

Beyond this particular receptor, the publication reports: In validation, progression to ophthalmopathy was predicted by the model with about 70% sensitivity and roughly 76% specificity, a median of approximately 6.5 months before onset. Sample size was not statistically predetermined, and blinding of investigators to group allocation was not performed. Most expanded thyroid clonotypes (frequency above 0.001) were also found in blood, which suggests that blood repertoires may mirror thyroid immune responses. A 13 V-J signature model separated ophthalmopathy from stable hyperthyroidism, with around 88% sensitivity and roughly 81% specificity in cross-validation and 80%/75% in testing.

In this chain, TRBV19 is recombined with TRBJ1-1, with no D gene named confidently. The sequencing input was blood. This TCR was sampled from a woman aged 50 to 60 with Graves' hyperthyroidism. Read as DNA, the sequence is TGTGCCAGTAGTATAGTCGCAGGATGGGACACTGAAGCTTTCTTT. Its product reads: CASSIVAGWDTEAFF.